This T cell receptor (beta chain) comes out of a study of T cell repertoires in cytomegalovirus infection. TCRdb itself ran the reads through MiXCR, one entry per CDR3 protein. The sample records fewer than 350,000 distinct CDR3 sequences, about 27% being singletons. To note about this clonotype: No antigen is known for it.

V lost 7 bases to trimming and J lost 2 bases, with 8 bases between them. The germline gives CDR1 SEHNR, CDR2 FQNEAQ (reference sequence). The CDR3 length is 12 residues. The source of this sequence is a human donor in good health (CMV status not recorded). Some clones in this sample may be carry-over from other donors' samples. This sequence joins TRBV7-9 and TRBJ2-5, with TRBD1 as a possible D gene (6 bases). The sequenced sample was cultured PBMCs, obtained from culture after CMV antigen stimulation. The CDR3 spells CASTRGQETQYF. CDR3 in DNA: TGTGCCAGCACGAGGGGGCAAGAGACCCAGTACTTC.